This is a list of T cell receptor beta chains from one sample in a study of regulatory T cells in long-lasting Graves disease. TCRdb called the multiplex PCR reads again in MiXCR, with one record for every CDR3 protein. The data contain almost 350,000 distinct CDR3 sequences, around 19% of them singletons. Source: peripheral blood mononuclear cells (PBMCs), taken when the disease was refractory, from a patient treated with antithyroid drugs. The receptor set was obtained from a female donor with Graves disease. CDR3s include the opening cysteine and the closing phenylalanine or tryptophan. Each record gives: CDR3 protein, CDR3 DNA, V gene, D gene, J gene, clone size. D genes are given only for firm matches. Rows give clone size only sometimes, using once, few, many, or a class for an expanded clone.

CDR3 protein: CSAYSGGRGEAFF
CDR3 DNA: TGCAGTGCTTACTCAGGGGGCCGTGGTGAAGCTTTCTTT
V gene: TRBV20-1
D gene: TRBD1
J gene: TRBJ1-1
clone size: many

CDR3 protein: CASSVLASHEQYF
CDR3 DNA: TGTGCCAGCAGTGTTCTGGCATCCCACGAGCAGTACTTC
V gene: TRBV2
D gene: .
J gene: TRBJ2-7
clone size: many

CDR3 protein: CSVSRDRGDGYTF
CDR3 DNA: TGCAGCGTGAGCCGGGACAGGGGCGATGGCTACACCTTC
V gene: TRBV29-1
D gene: TRBD1
J gene: TRBJ1-2
clone size: many

CDR3 protein: CASSRGVRGKSNQPQHF
CDR3 DNA: TGTGCCAGCAGCCGAGGAGTAAGGGGAAAAAGCAATCAGCCCCAGCATTTT
V gene: TRBV3-1
D gene: .
J gene: TRBJ1-5
clone size: .

CDR3 protein: CASSLGRLDKSYTF
CDR3 DNA: TGTGCCAGCAGCTTAGGTCGGCTTGATAAAAGCTACACCTTC
V gene: TRBV7-8
D gene: .
J gene: TRBJ1-2
clone size: .

CDR3 protein: CASSQGTGGSPLHF
CDR3 DNA: TGTGCCAGCAGTCAAGGGACAGGGGGATCACCCCTCCACTTT
V gene: TRBV12-3/TRBV12-4
D gene: TRBD1
J gene: TRBJ1-6
clone size: many

CDR3 protein: CASTPLAPGTETQYF
CDR3 DNA: TGTGCCAGCACCCCTCTAGCGCCAGGGACAGAGACCCAGTACTTC
V gene: TRBV7-9
D gene: .
J gene: TRBJ2-5
clone size: few

CDR3 protein: CASRPTDLRFGNSPLHF
CDR3 DNA: .
V gene: TRBV7-9
D gene: .
J gene: TRBJ1-6
clone size: few

CDR3 protein: CASSWGPPKRDEAFF
CDR3 DNA: TGTGCCAGCAGCTGGGGGCCTCCCAAAAGGGATGAAGCTTTCTTT
V gene: TRBV13
D gene: .
J gene: TRBJ1-1
clone size: many

CDR3 protein: CARGRGNTEAFF
CDR3 DNA: TGTGCCCGAGGGCGGGGGAACACTGAAGCTTTCTTT
V gene: TRBV2
D gene: .
J gene: TRBJ1-1
clone size: many

CDR3 protein: CAWSGPGGNQPQHF
CDR3 DNA: TGTGCCTGGAGTGGGCCAGGAGGCAATCAGCCCCAGCATTTT
V gene: TRBV30
D gene: .
J gene: TRBJ1-5
clone size: many

CDR3 protein: CATSDRPQETQYF
CDR3 DNA: TGTGCCACCTCGGACAGACCCCAAGAGACCCAGTACTTC
V gene: TRBV19
D gene: .
J gene: TRBJ2-5
clone size: .

CDR3 protein: CATRAQEQYF
CDR3 DNA: TGTGCCACCAGGGCCCAGGAGCAGTACTTC
V gene: TRBV24-1
D gene: .
J gene: TRBJ2-7
clone size: many

CDR3 protein: CASSPTLSGANVLTF
CDR3 DNA: TGTGCCAGCAGCCCTACTCTCTCTGGGGCCAACGTCCTGACTTTC
V gene: TRBV11-2
D gene: .
J gene: TRBJ2-6
clone size: many

CDR3 protein: CARSTESTDTQYF
CDR3 DNA: TGTGCCAGATCGACAGAGAGCACAGATACGCAGTATTTT
V gene: TRBV2
D gene: .
J gene: TRBJ2-3
clone size: few

CDR3 protein: CASSGGTSVQETQYF
CDR3 DNA: TGTGCCAGCAGTGGGGGGACATCGGTACAAGAGACCCAGTACTTC
V gene: TRBV6-1
D gene: .
J gene: TRBJ2-5
clone size: many

CDR3 protein: CASSLLRGDSGELFF
CDR3 DNA: TGTGCCAGCAGTTTACTTAGGGGGGACTCCGGGGAGCTGTTTTTT
V gene: TRBV27
D gene: .
J gene: TRBJ2-2
clone size: .

CDR3 protein: CASSPGQTRAAFF
CDR3 DNA: TGTGCCAGCAGTCCCGGGCAGACGCGTGCCGCTTTCTTT
V gene: TRBV12-3/TRBV12-4
D gene: .
J gene: TRBJ1-1
clone size: many

CDR3 protein: CAWSTFSGETQYF
CDR3 DNA: TGTGCCTGGAGTACTTTTAGTGGGGAGACCCAGTACTTC
V gene: TRBV30
D gene: .
J gene: TRBJ2-5
clone size: few

CDR3 protein: CASSLGRDRLEKLFF
CDR3 DNA: TGTGCCAGCAGCTTAGGGCGGGACCGCCTTGAAAAACTGTTTTTT
V gene: TRBV7-8
D gene: .
J gene: TRBJ1-4
clone size: few

CDR3 protein: CAIDSGRSTGELFF
CDR3 DNA: TGTGCCATTGATAGCGGGAGGAGCACCGGGGAGCTGTTTTTT
V gene: TRBV10-3
D gene: TRBD2
J gene: TRBJ2-2
clone size: many

CDR3 protein: CASSWGADVDGYTF
CDR3 DNA: TGTGCCAGCAGTTGGGGTGCAGATGTGGATGGCTACACCTTC
V gene: TRBV6-2/TRBV6-3
D gene: .
J gene: TRBJ1-2
clone size: few

CDR3 protein: CASSRGTGIIQPQHF
CDR3 DNA: TGTGCCAGCTCACGCGGGACAGGGATAATTCAGCCCCAGCATTTT
V gene: TRBV18
D gene: TRBD1
J gene: TRBJ1-5
clone size: many

CDR3 protein: CASSLESPRGELFF
CDR3 DNA: TGTGCCAGCAGCTTAGAGAGCCCACGTGGGGAGCTGTTTTTT
V gene: TRBV7-2
D gene: .
J gene: TRBJ2-2
clone size: many

CDR3 protein: CASSLDQGSANVLTF
CDR3 DNA: TGTGCCAGCAGTTTAGACCAGGGCTCGGCCAACGTCCTGACTTTC
V gene: TRBV12-3/TRBV12-4
D gene: .
J gene: TRBJ2-6
clone size: many

CDR3 protein: CASSTFAGGPWEQYF
CDR3 DNA: TGTGCCAGCAGTACCTTTGCGGGAGGCCCGTGGGAGCAGTACTTC
V gene: TRBV27
D gene: TRBD2
J gene: TRBJ2-7
clone size: many

CDR3 protein: CASSLAGVSVEQYF
CDR3 DNA: TGTGCCAGCAGCTTAGCGGGAGTCTCTGTCGAGCAGTACTTC
V gene: TRBV7-9
D gene: .
J gene: TRBJ2-7
clone size: .

CDR3 protein: CASSLGHLRDHEQYF
CDR3 DNA: TGTGCCAGCAGCTTGGGCCACCTGCGAGACCACGAGCAGTACTTC
V gene: TRBV7-6
D gene: .
J gene: TRBJ2-7
clone size: .

CDR3 protein: CASSSRQGEGEKLFF
CDR3 DNA: TGTGCCAGCAGCTCCCGACAGGGAGAAGGTGAAAAACTGTTTTTT
V gene: TRBV7-9
D gene: TRBD1
J gene: TRBJ1-4
clone size: few

CDR3 protein: CASSYDGTGEETQYF
CDR3 DNA: TGTGCCAGCAGCTACGATGGGACAGGGGAAGAGACCCAGTACTTC
V gene: TRBV2
D gene: TRBD1
J gene: TRBJ2-5
clone size: many

CDR3 protein: CASSFSQGQSNEKLFF
CDR3 DNA: TGTGCCAGCAGCTTTTCTCAAGGACAGAGTAATGAAAAACTGTTTTTT
V gene: TRBV6-1
D gene: .
J gene: TRBJ1-4
clone size: .